This T cell receptor (beta chain) was sequenced in a study of cytomegalovirus exposure and HLA in healthy donors. The overall study: Early released data had tens of millions of unique TCRs, all coming from HLA-typed donors. The study's findings and limits: Later on, a genetic analysis was performed. It linked a missense variant in DCLRE1C with V- and J-gene trimming of TCR beta. Reportedly, HLA-A and HLA-B alleles of most subjects were accurately predicted from TCR beta. 164 TCR beta chains were listed as cytomegalovirus-associated.

Amplification used 60 Vbeta primers and 13 Jbeta primers. TCRdb keeps only in-frame clones here, not all; method: immunoSEQ multiplex PCR. Of approximately 130,000 clones listed, 77% were seen once; the top ten hold roughly 6%. In regard to this clone: Its antigen is not identified.

The sequence was collected from a young man in good health and CMV-seropositive. What was sequenced was PBMCs.

The CDR3 DNA sequence: TGTGCCAGTAGTATAGCTGGACAGCCTAATCAGCCCCAGCATTTT. The encoded protein is CASSIAGQPNQPQHF. This chain links TRBV19 with TRBJ1-5; D might be TRBD1 (6 bases). This CDR3 contains 15 residues. The V gene's germline CDR1 is LNHDA and CDR2 SQIVND (reference sequence). The V end lost 1 base, the J end lost 4 bases, and 11 bases lay between the germline ends.